This record concerns one TCR beta chain sequence. This entry comes from a study of cytomegalovirus exposure and HLA in healthy donors. Researchers ran the PCR with 60 Vbeta and 13 Jbeta primers. Sequenced by immunoSEQ multiplex PCR; TCRdb stores in-frame clones only, minus some. The sample lists approximately 91,000 clones; about 70% were seen once. Germline CDR1 SGHNT, CDR2 YYREEE (reference sequence). The CDR3 spans 15 residues. V was clipped by 0 bases and J by 1 base, with 11 bases between them. The source is a female donor in good health and CMV-seronegative. The sample taken for sequencing was PBMCs. This sequence joins TRBV5-4 and TRBJ2-7, with D maybe TRBD1 (6 bases). The DNA for the CDR3 is TGTGCCAGCAGCTTGGCCGGGACACAGTCCTACGAGCAGTACTTC. This gives the protein CASSLAGTQSYEQYF.